This passage covers 6 T cell receptor beta chains from one sample sequenced in a study of shared clonotypes between healthy human individuals. Some clones are missing from TCRdb's copy, which holds only in-frame ones; the method was immunoSEQ multiplex PCR. The sample holds around 2.3 million clones, around 95% seen once. Material for sequencing was naive CD4+ T cells sorted from blood. The subset here: CD45RA+ positively selected. The receptors derive from a man between 18 and 29 years old in good health.

The chain joins TRBV7-9 to TRBJ2-1; D unclear. The CDR3 runs 13 residues. The germline CDR1 and CDR2 sequences are SEHNR and FQNEAQ (reference sequence). Trimming took 5 bases from V and 5 from J, leaving 10 bases between them. The CDR3 is CASSGLNHNEQFF. The CDR3 DNA reads TGTGCCAGCAGCGGGTTAAATCACAATGAGCAGTTCTTC. Full variable domain (remainder filled in from reference TRBV7-9 and TRBJ2-1): DTGVSQNPRHKITKRGQNVTFRCDPISEHNRLYWYRQTLGQGPEFLTYFQNEAQLEKSRLLSDRFSAERPKGSFSTLEIQRTEQGDSAMYLCASSGLNHNEQFFGPGTRLTVL.

The chain combines TRBV11-2 with TRBJ2-2; D is unclear. Germline V gene lookup returns CDR1 SGHAT and CDR2 FQNNGV. The CDR3 is 14 residues long. Trimming stripped 0 bases from V and 5 bases from J, with 7 bases between. The CDR3: CASSLDEVTGELFF. The CDR3 nucleotides read TGTGCCAGCAGCTTAGACGAAGTGACCGGGGAGCTGTTTTTT.

V and J are TRBV6-6 and TRBJ1-4; 8 bases match TRBD1. This CDR3 spans 15 amino acids. J lost 5 bases, V lost 6 bases, and 8 bases had no gene match. From germline, CDR1 is MNHNY and CDR2 SVGAGI (reference sequence). The CDR3 reads CASRKDRGSNEKLFF. Here the CDR3 DNA reads TGTGCCAGCAGAAAAGACAGGGGATCCAATGAAAAACTGTTTTTT.

This chain connects TRBV5-6 to TRBJ2-2; 9 positions match TRBD1. The V and J ends lost 2 bases and 4 bases, in that order; junction bases with no gene match: 6. Germline CDR1 reads SGHDT; CDR2 reads YYEEEE. The CDR3 runs to 16 residues. The CDR3 nucleotides are TGTGCCAGCAGCTTCAGGACAGGGGCCTTCACCGGGGAGCTGTTTTTT. Its protein product is CASSFRTGAFTGELFF.

The chain links TRBV5-4 to TRBJ1-1; maybe TRBD1 (5 bases). The CDR3 sequence is 14 residues long. Per the germline V gene, CDR1 is SGHNT and CDR2 is YYREEE (reference sequence). With 5 bases removed from V and 1 base from J, the gap between germline ends came to 12 bases. This CDR3 is CASRGPSTNTEAFF. DNA for the CDR3: TGTGCCAGCAGGGGGCCCTCCACGAACACTGAAGCTTTCTTT.

The V and J genes are TRBV10-2 and TRBJ2-1; the D gene could be TRBD1 or TRBD2 (5 bases each). This CDR3 region has 15 residues. CDR1 and CDR2 from the germline V gene are WSHSY and SAAADI. Between the trimmed V and J ends, which lost 10 bases and 0 bases, there was a span of 16 bases. The CDR3 DNA sequence: TGCGCCACCAGATCCCGGGACGTCTCCTACAATGAGCAGTTCTTC. Translation: CATRSRDVSYNEQFF.